The 24 T cell receptor beta chains given below trace back to one sample, sequenced in a study of CD8 T cells in Susac syndrome. Random hexamers were used to reverse transcribe roughly 0.45 to 1 ug of RNA. TCRdb reprocessed the immunoSEQ multiplex PCR reads with MiXCR, giving one entry per CDR3 protein. The data contain some 450,000 distinct CDR3 sequences, approximately 85% of them singletons. Sequenced: CD8+ T cells from PBMCs. These receptors all come from a human donor with multiple sclerosis.

The chain has TRBV19 and TRBJ1-2; the D is unclear. This CDR3 has 14 amino acids. Germline V gene lookup returns CDR1 LNHDA and CDR2 SQIVND (reference sequence). The germline V and J ends were trimmed by 5 bases and 4 bases, with 14 bases remaining between them. CDR3 in amino acids: CASSSHSSSYGYTF. The CDR3 region has the DNA TGTGCCAGTAGTTCTCACAGTTCCTCCTATGGCTACACCTTC.

The chain links TRBV28 to TRBJ1-1, with D tentatively TRBD1 (6 bases). This CDR3 is built from 15 residues. Per germline, CDR1 MDHEN and CDR2 SYDVKM. V lost 5 bases to trimming and J lost 4 bases, with 17 bases between them. CDR3 amino acids: CASSKTGKESTEAFF. The CDR3 DNA sequence: TGTGCCAGCAGTAAAACAGGGAAAGAGTCCACTGAAGCTTTCTTT.

This clonotype showed up just once. This chain links TRBV29-1 with TRBJ1-1, with a weak D call TRBD1 (5 bases). Trimming removed 6 bases at V and 2 bases at J, with 16 bases between. This CDR3 is built from 14 residues. Germline V lookup: CDR1 SQVTM, CDR2 ANQGSEA. The CDR3 sequence is CSVLATTVNTEAFF. In DNA, the CDR3 is TGCAGCGTCTTAGCCACGACAGTCAACACTGAAGCTTTCTTT.

The V and J genes are TRBV12-3 or TRBV12-4 and TRBJ2-1; TRBD2 might be the D (5 bases). The CDR3 consists of 16 residues. Trimming left V 3 bases short and J 3 bases short, with 15 bases between. The CDR3 DNA sequence: TGTGCCAGCAGTTTCGTGGCGGGTCGTCTCTACAATGAGCAGTTCTTC. Its protein is CASSFVAGRLYNEQFF.

V is TRBV5-1 and J is TRBJ2-7; no definite D call. CDR1 and CDR2 (germline): SGHRS, YFSETQ. V lost 3 bases and J lost 4, with 8 bases in between. This CDR3 contains 12 residues. The CDR3 nucleotides are TGCGCCAGCAGCTCTATGGGATACGAGCAGTACTTC. It translates to CASSSMGYEQYF.

The chain uses TRBV4-1 and TRBJ2-1; 11 nucleotides align to TRBD2. The CDR3 length is 19 residues. Germline V lookup: CDR1 MGHRA, CDR2 YSYEKL. Trimming took 0 bases from V and 9 from J; bases not matched to a gene: 16. CDR3 residues: CASSQDPADLAGGLGEQFF. DNA for the CDR3: TGCGCCAGCAGCCAAGATCCCGCCGACTTAGCGGGAGGGCTGGGTGAGCAGTTCTTC.

The chain is built from TRBV30 and TRBJ2-3; D ambiguous. The CDR3 runs 15 residues. The germline V and J ends were trimmed by 0 bases and 6 bases, with 16 bases remaining between them. Per germline, CDR1 GTSNPN and CDR2 SVGIG (reference sequence). The CDR3 region is CAWSVLESLGDTQYF. The CDR3 nucleotides read TGTGCCTGGAGTGTACTGGAAAGTCTGGGGGATACGCAGTATTTT.

This chain links TRBV11-2 with TRBJ2-7; TRBD2 matches at 9 bases. Per the germline V gene, CDR1 is SGHAT and CDR2 is FQNNGV. The trim removed 1 base at V and 3 bases at J, leaving 7 bases unmatched. The length of the CDR3 is 16 residues. CDR3 bases: TGTGCCAGCAGCTTAGGGCGAGCGGGAGGTCTCTACGAGCAGTACTTC. It encodes CASSLGRAGGLYEQYF.

The rearrangement links TRBV7-9 to TRBJ2-7; the D gene is possibly TRBD1 (5 bases). Germline V gene lookup returns CDR1 SEHNR and CDR2 FQNEAQ (reference sequence). This CDR3 has 12 residues. The V gene lost 1 base and the J gene lost 6 bases, with 7 bases spanning the gap. As DNA, the CDR3 is TGTGCCAGCAGCTTAGAAGGGGTCGAGCAGTACTTC. As protein: CASSLEGVEQYF.

The chain joins TRBV28 to TRBJ2-7; D tentatively reads TRBD1 or TRBD2 (6 bases each). The CDR3 has 16 residues. The ends were cut back, 6 bases at V and 5 bases at J, with 23 bases in the middle. Germline V CDR1 and CDR2: MDHEN, SYDVKM. The CDR3 loop reads CASSSLRDTQPNEQYF. CDR3 in DNA: TGTGCCAGCAGCAGCTTGCGGGACACCCAACCTAACGAGCAGTACTTC.

The rearrangement links TRBV27 to TRBJ2-1, with TRBD1 identical over 7 bases. The CDR3 spans 15 residues. V shed 7 bases, J shed 2 bases, and the junction held 8 bases outside the gene matches. Looked up from germline, CDR1 is MNHEY and CDR2 is SMNVEV (reference sequence). The CDR3 DNA sequence: TGTGCCAGCACCAAAGGACAGGACGCCTACAATGAGCAGTTCTTC. Amino acid sequence: CASTKGQDAYNEQFF.

Only one count was recorded for this clonotype. This sequence joins TRBV5-1 and TRBJ1-1; TRBD1 is a possible D gene (5 bases). The CDR3 runs 15 residues. The germline V gene has CDR1 SGHRS and CDR2 YFSETQ. The V gene lost 0 bases and the J gene lost 4 bases, with 13 bases spanning the gap. The DNA for the CDR3 is TGCGCCAGCAGCTTGGGCTTGGGGGAGATCACTGAAGCTTTCTTT. Translated, it gives CASSLGLGEITEAFF.

The chain links TRBV6-1 to TRBJ1-1; D not certain. The ends were cut back, 6 bases at V and 1 base at J, with 9 bases in the middle. Germline V gene sequence: CDR1 MNHNS, CDR2 SASEGT. The CDR3 is 13 residues long. CDR3 amino acids: CASSERENTEAFF. The CDR3 region has the DNA TGTGCCAGCAGCGAAAGGGAGAACACTGAAGCTTTCTTT.

This clonotype occurred once. The V call is TRBV29-1, the J call TRBJ2-7, with 12 bases aligning to TRBD1. This CDR3 has 13 residues. From germline, CDR1 is SQVTM and CDR2 ANQGSEA. The ends lost 7 bases at V and 5 bases at J; junction bases unmatched: 6. CDR3 nucleotides: TGCAGCGCCCCGGGACAGGGGGCCCACGAGCAGTACTTC. This sequence encodes CSAPGQGAHEQYF.

The V call is TRBV27, the J call TRBJ1-1, with a weak D call TRBD1 (5 bases). The V gene lost 5 bases and the J gene lost 5 bases, with 15 bases spanning the gap. Germline V gene sequence: CDR1 MNHEY, CDR2 SMNVEV (reference sequence). This CDR3 spans 14 amino acids. CDR3 coding DNA: TGTGCCAGCAGTCTGGGACGGCCCGGGACTGAAGCTTTCTTT. Amino acids: CASSLGRPGTEAFF.

V is TRBV29-1 and J is TRBJ1-1; D ambiguous. The germline CDR1 and CDR2 sequences are SQVTM and ANQGSEA. V lost 5 bases and J lost 1, with 8 bases in between. The CDR3 is made up of 12 amino acids. CDR3 sequence: CSVYTPNTEAFF. DNA of the CDR3: TGCAGCGTTTACACGCCGAACACTGAAGCTTTCTTT. Full variable domain (rest looked up from reference TRBV29-1 and TRBJ1-1): SAVISQKPSRDICQRGTSLTIQCQVDSQVTMMFWYRQQPGQSLTLIATANQGSEATYESGFVIDKFPISRPNLTFSTLTVSNMSPEDSSIYLCSVYTPNTEAFFGQGTRLTVV.

In its sample, this clonotype was seen once. The chain recombines TRBV9 with TRBJ2-2; 11 bases match TRBD2. Germline trimming cut 0 bases from V and 0 bases from J; bases unmatched to any gene: 4. This CDR3 is 18 amino acids long. Germline V gene sequence: CDR1 SGDLS, CDR2 YYNGEE. CDR3 bases: TGTGCCAGCAGCGTAGGGGGACTAGCGGTCGCGAACACCGGGGAGCTGTTTTTT. Translating gives CASSVGGLAVANTGELFF. Using reference TRBV9 and TRBJ2-2 for the parts outside the CDR3, the full variable domain is DSGVTQTPKHLITATGQRVTLRCSPRSGDLSVYWYQQSLDQGLQFLIQYYNGEERAKGNILERFSAQQFPDLHSELNLSSLELGDSALYFCASSVGGLAVANTGELFFGEGSRLTVL.

J is TRBJ1-6 and V is TRBV9; D is uncertain. Germline loops: CDR1 SGDLS, CDR2 YYNGEE. V lost 0 bases, J lost 9 bases, and 10 bases lay in between. The CDR3 is 14 residues long. The CDR3 DNA reads TGTGCCAGCAGCGTAGAAGGTTCGTCTTCACCCCTCCACTTT. As protein: CASSVEGSSSPLHF.

This chain links TRBV27 with TRBJ2-1, with 11 bases matching TRBD2. This CDR3 comprises 15 residues. Germline CDR1 and CDR2: MNHEY and SMNVEV (reference sequence). With V trimmed by 4 bases and J by 8 bases, 7 bases remained unmatched. The CDR3 bases are TGTGCCAGCAGTTATGTAGCGGGAGGGTTGTATGAGCAGTTCTTC. Translated: CASSYVAGGLYEQFF.

The V and J genes are TRBV14 and TRBJ2-3, with 9 bases that match TRBD1. In germline, CDR1 is SGHDN, CDR2 FVKESK. V was pared by 4 bases and J by 0 bases, with 14 bases of the junction left unmatched. This CDR3 is 19 amino acids long. CDR3: CASSPGQGFVFRSTDTQYF. As DNA, the CDR3 is TGTGCCAGCAGCCCGGGACAGGGATTTGTATTTCGTAGCACAGATACGCAGTATTTT.

This chain joins TRBV12-3 or TRBV12-4 and TRBJ2-2; D uncertain. V gave up 4 bases and J gave up 7 bases, with 10 bases separating them. This CDR3 has 13 residues. The CDR3, as DNA: TGTGCCAGCAGTTACCGTGGGGTCGGGGAGCTGTTTTTT. It is translated as CASSYRGVGELFF.

The chain carries TRBV13 and TRBJ2-1; no definite D call. This CDR3 region has 16 residues. V lost 5 bases, J lost 8 bases, and 22 bases lay in between. Germline V gives CDR1 PRHDT, CDR2 FYEKMQ (reference sequence). The CDR3 DNA reads as TGTGCCAGCAGCCCCCGTGCAGGTGAGGCGTTGGATGAGCAGTTCTTC. This translates into CASSPRAGEALDEQFF.

This chain connects TRBV5-6 to TRBJ1-1; D perhaps matches TRBD1 (6 bases). V dropped 4 bases and J dropped 0 bases, with 13 bases sitting between them. The CDR3 consists of 15 residues. Germline loops: CDR1 SGHDT, CDR2 YYEEEE. CDR3 sequence (DNA): TGTGCCAGCAGCCCCAGGGGAGGGATGAACACTGAAGCTTTCTTT. This translates into CASSPRGGMNTEAFF.

This clonotype was recorded a few times. The J gene is TRBJ2-5, the V gene TRBV3-1; weak D call: TRBD1 (6 bases). CDR1 is LGHDT, CDR2 YNNKEL, per germline (reference sequence). Trimming took off 3 bases at V and 0 bases at J, with 11 bases between the two ends. The length of the CDR3 is 15 residues. CDR3 sequence (DNA): TGTGCCAGCAGCCAGGGGCAGGGGTACCAAGAGACCCAGTACTTC. Protein: CASSQGQGYQETQYF.